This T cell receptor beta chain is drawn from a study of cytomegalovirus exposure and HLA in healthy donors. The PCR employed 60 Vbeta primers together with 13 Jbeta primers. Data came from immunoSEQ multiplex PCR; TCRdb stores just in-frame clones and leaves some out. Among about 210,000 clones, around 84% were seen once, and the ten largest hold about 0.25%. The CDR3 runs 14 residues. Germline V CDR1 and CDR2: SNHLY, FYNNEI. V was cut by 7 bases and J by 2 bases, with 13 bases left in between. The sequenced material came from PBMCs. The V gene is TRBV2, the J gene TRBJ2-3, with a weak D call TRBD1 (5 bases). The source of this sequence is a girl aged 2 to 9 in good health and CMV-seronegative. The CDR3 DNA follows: TGTGCCAGCAAAAGACAGAAACTCACAGATACGCAGTATTTT. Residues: CASKRQKLTDTQYF.